Following are 15 T cell receptor beta chains from one sample sequenced in a study of beta chain features in type 1 diabetes. Every bit of the isolated RNA underwent reverse transcription, so sequencing read expressed TCRB transcripts. This table comes from immunoSEQ multiplex PCR, and its TCRdb copy is limited to in-frame clones, with some not included. The sample consists of 350,000 to 400,000 clones, less than 15% of them appearing once. Material for sequencing was naive CD4+ T cells from blood. The source of these receptors is a woman aged 18-35 years in good health.

The table lists this clone with a few counts. The chain couples TRBV5-4 to TRBJ2-3, with D unresolved. Between the trimmed V and J ends, which lost 2 bases and 6 bases, there was a span of 10 bases. CDR1 SGHNT and CDR2 YYREEE come from the germline V gene (reference sequence). This CDR3 is built from 13 residues. The CDR3 DNA follows: TGTGCCAGCAGCTTCCACGACGGGGATACGCAGTATTTT. This translates into CASSFHDGDTQYF.

Only a few counts were recorded for this clone. The gene calls are TRBV18 and TRBJ1-1; no firm D call. V was trimmed by 1 base and J by 3 bases, leaving 12 bases between them. Germline V gives CDR1 KGHSH, CDR2 LQKENI. The CDR3 length is 15 residues. In nucleotides, the CDR3 is TGTGCCAGCTCACCACGTGAGAACCCTGACACTGAAGCTTTCTTT. Its translation: CASSPRENPDTEAFF.

CDR3 in DNA: TGCGCCAGCAGTCCCCCTCTGACAGGGGGACACACCGGGGAGCTGTTTTTT. Translating it yields CASSPPLTGGHTGELFF. The V and J genes are TRBV5-1 and TRBJ2-2; 9 bases fit TRBD1. Germline trimming cut 5 bases from V and 3 bases from J; bases unmatched to any gene: 11. There are 17 residues in the CDR3. CDR1 and CDR2 from the germline V gene are SGHRS and YFSETQ.

The rearrangement links TRBV7-2 to TRBJ2-1; D not certain. Trimming pared 3 bases from V and 7 bases from J, leaving 10 bases between. CDR1 SGHTA and CDR2 FQGNSA come from the germline V gene. The CDR3 has 13 amino acids. This CDR3 reads CASSLSRQNEQFF. The CDR3 DNA is TGTGCCAGCAGCTTGTCTAGGCAAAATGAGCAGTTCTTC.

V and J are TRBV30 and TRBJ2-7; 7 bases fit TRBD1. The junction had 9 bases not matched to a gene; V was cut back by 4 bases and J by 6 bases. Germline loops: CDR1 GTSNPN, CDR2 SVGIG (reference sequence). This CDR3 is built from 13 residues. The CDR3 bases are TGTGCCTGGAACCGGGACAGCTTCTCCGAGCAGTACTTC. This sequence encodes CAWNRDSFSEQYF.

This clone was found a few times. This chain uses TRBV7-2 with TRBJ2-1, with D possibly matching TRBD2 (5 bases). V was trimmed by 1 base and J by 8 bases, leaving 15 bases between them. The germline CDR1 and CDR2 sequences are SGHTA and FQGNSA. This CDR3 is 15 amino acids long. CDR3 nucleotide sequence: TGTGCCAGCAGCTTAGGTCGGGGAGCCCTCCATGAGCAGTTCTTC. Translating gives CASSLGRGALHEQFF.

The chain is built from TRBV4-3 and TRBJ2-7; D ambiguous. The CDR3 is 15 amino acids. Trimming left V 4 bases short and J 0 bases short, with 13 bases between. Germline V gives CDR1 LGHNA, CDR2 YSLEER. This CDR3 reads CASSRPGTNSYEQYF. The DNA of the CDR3 is TGCGCCAGCAGCCGCCCCGGTACTAACTCCTACGAGCAGTACTTC.

The chain joins TRBV30 to TRBJ2-1; weak D call: TRBD2 (5 bases). Trimming took 2 bases from V and 7 from J, leaving 9 bases between them. The CDR3 has 12 amino acids. Germline V gives CDR1 GTSNPN, CDR2 SVGIG (reference sequence). For the CDR3, the DNA is TGTGCCTGGAGTCGGTCGGGGAATGAGCAGTTCTTC. This codes for CAWSRSGNEQFF.

The CDR3 reads CASRLFANTGELFF. CDR3 nucleotide sequence: TGTGCCAGTAGGTTGTTCGCGAACACCGGGGAGCTGTTTTTT. The V call is TRBV19, the J call TRBJ2-2, with D unclear. Germline V lookup: CDR1 LNHDA, CDR2 SQIVND (reference sequence). The CDR3 sequence is 14 residues long. The V and J ends lost 6 bases and 0 bases respectively, with 8 bases between them.

This clone came up a few times. V usage is TRBV28 and J usage is TRBJ2-7, with D possibly TRBD1 on 6 matching bases. The V end was cut by 4 bases, the J end by 0 bases, with 10 bases between. This CDR3 comprises 14 residues. Germline V lookup: CDR1 MDHEN, CDR2 SYDVKM. CDR3 amino acids: CASSSPDSSYEQYF. The CDR3, as DNA: TGTGCCAGCAGTTCCCCGGACAGCTCCTACGAGCAGTACTTC.

The chain is built from TRBV9 and TRBJ1-5; 9 bases align to TRBD1. This CDR3 region has 16 residues. V gave up 0 bases and J gave up 3 bases; unmatched junction bases: 4. Germline values: CDR1 SGDLS, CDR2 YYNGEE. CDR3 bases: TGTGCCAGCAGCGTAGGCGGACAGGGGTACAATCAGCCCCAGCATTTT. It translates to CASSVGGQGYNQPQHF.

As to this clone: At one end, the junction sequence differs from germline, possibly due to a read error. The gene calls are TRBV28 and TRBJ2-1; 14 nucleotides align to TRBD2. CDR3 length equals 11 residues. CDR1 and CDR2 (germline): MDHEN, SYDVKM. The CDR3 DNA reads as TGTGCCAGCCGGGGACTAGCGGGAGAGCTCTTC. The encoded protein is CASRGLAGELF.

The chain uses TRBV30 and TRBJ2-1; 9 nucleotides align to TRBD2. V was clipped by 0 bases and J by 4 bases; unmatched bases: 4. The CDR3 has 15 residues. CDR1 and CDR2 from the germline V gene are GTSNPN and SVGIG (reference sequence). The CDR3 reads CAWSVWREGYNEQFF. Here the CDR3 DNA reads TGTGCCTGGAGTGTCTGGCGGGAGGGGTACAATGAGCAGTTCTTC.

This clone turned up a few times. The CDR3: CASSFLSRGETQYF. The CDR3 nucleotides read TGTGCCAGCAGCTTCCTGTCACGCGGAGAGACCCAGTACTTC. The rearrangement uses TRBV7-9 and TRBJ2-5; D ambiguous. V lost 3 bases, J lost 4 bases, and 12 bases lay in between. CDR3 length: 14 amino acids. Germline CDR1 is SEHNR and CDR2 is FQNEAQ (reference sequence). The full variable domain, with the rest looked up from reference TRBV7-9 and TRBJ2-5, is DTGVSQNPRHKITKRGQNVTFRCDPISEHNRLYWYRQTLGQGPEFLTYFQNEAQLEKSRLLSDRFSAERPKGSFSTLEIQRTEQGDSAMYLCASSFLSRGETQYFGPGTRLLVL.

The chain employs TRBV6-6 and TRBJ2-3, with D tentatively TRBD1 (5 bases). The CDR3 totals 15 residues. Trimming left V 0 bases short and J 2 bases short, with 9 bases between. The germline V gene encodes CDR1 MNHNY and CDR2 SVGAGI (reference sequence). As DNA, the CDR3 is TGTGCCAGCAGTTACTCCGACAGTTACACAGATACGCAGTATTTT. Translation: CASSYSDSYTDTQYF.